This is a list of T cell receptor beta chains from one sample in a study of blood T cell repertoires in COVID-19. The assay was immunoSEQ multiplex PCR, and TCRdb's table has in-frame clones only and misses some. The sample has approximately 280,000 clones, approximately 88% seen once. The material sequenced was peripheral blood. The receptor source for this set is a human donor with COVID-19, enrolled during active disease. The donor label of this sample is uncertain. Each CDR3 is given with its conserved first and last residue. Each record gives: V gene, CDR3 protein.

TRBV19,CASSVGTANTEAFF
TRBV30,CAWSVPPGDEQFF
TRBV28,CASSPGTSVRKQYF
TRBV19,CASSIVSGGTEKLFF
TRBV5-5,CASSGGLAGSYQETQYF
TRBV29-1,CSALHPRDTEAFF
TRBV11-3,CASSPGPRRELFF
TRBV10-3,CAISIGQNSYEQYF
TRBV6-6,CASSPRTSGYTGELFF
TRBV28,CASSPTEGGWWDTQYF
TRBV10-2,CASSESFGATNEKLFF
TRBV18,CASSPQGIPNTEAFF
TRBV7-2,CASSLARGNGAFF
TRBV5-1,CASSLVAGGGTDTQYF
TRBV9,CASSRDREYEQYF
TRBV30,CAWTGNTGELFF
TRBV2,CASSSMGQGNQPQHF
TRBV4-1,CASSQPQGGSEKLFF
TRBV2,CASRSIYEQYF
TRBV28,CASSLLAVGLGKGYTF
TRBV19,CASSIVEGAGTEAFF
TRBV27,CASSFVAGSSYEQYF
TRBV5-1,CASSAANYGYTF
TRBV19,CASSTSGGETQYF
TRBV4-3,CASSQESPTYNEQFF
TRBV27,CASSPRTSGLTSGANVLTF
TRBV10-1,CASSESGDTYEQYF
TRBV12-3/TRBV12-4,CASTVTGGEKLFF
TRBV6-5,CASSPQGSHEQYF
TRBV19,CASSHDRAHQPQHF
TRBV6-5,CASSFDRSNQPQHF
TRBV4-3,CASSQDRRAYEQYF
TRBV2,CASSETSGRDNEQFF
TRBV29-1,CSVETGQGAEKLFF
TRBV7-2,CASSFSSGSRYEQYF
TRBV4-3,CASSQGFTSGFTDTQYF
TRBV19,CASSQWGQGGNQETQYF
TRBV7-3,CASSRLGGVNTEAFF
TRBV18,CASSPMGTGRQETQYF
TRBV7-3,CASSSDRGHNEQFF
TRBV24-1,CATSARTSGRGEQFF
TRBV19,CASSITGISGAMNTEAFF
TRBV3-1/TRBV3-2,CASSQNGGLGETQYF
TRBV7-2,CASSLAPSGTSGRPLYEQYF
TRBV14,CASSVLSGGVNTEAFF
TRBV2,CASSLQSSNQPQHF
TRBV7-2,CASSLSESTQYF
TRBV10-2,CASSPSGGNQPQHF
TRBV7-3,CASSFLGGINTGELFF
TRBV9,CASSIGTYSGNTIYF
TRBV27,CASSLLQQTGTRNTEAFF
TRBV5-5,CASSLAAGGDTEAFF
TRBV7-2,CASSLGVGAGREQYF
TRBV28,CALGGNYGYTF
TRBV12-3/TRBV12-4,CASSFVTKDEQYF